These 28 T cell receptor beta chains originate from one sample sequenced in a study of a mutant IDH1 vaccine in newly diagnosed glioma. These receptors have no identified antigens. The time point: week 23, last vaccination. Topical imiquimod was applied with each vaccine dose, which held 300 ug of mutant IDH1 20-mer peptide. Assay used: immunoSEQ multiplex PCR; TCRdb lists only in-frame clones, some missing. This table holds 50,000 to 65,000 clones, about nine tenths found once. The input for sequencing was PBMCs, taken from a glioma patient whose treatment included an IDH1 peptide vaccine. The origin of the receptors is a man in his forties with glioma.

The CDR3 region has the DNA TGTGCCAGCAGTGAATTGGGGAGCTTGAACACCGGGGAGCTGTTTTTT. It specifies CASSELGSLNTGELFF. This chain connects TRBV25-1 to TRBJ2-2, with TRBD2 as a possible D gene (5 bases). Germline-derived CDR1 and CDR2 are MGHDK and SYGVNS. Trimming stripped 1 base from V and 1 base from J, with 10 bases between. This CDR3 has 16 residues.

The CDR3 region has the DNA TGCACCCAATATCGGGGACAGGTAAACAATGAGCAGTTCTTC. Its translation is CTQYRGQVNNEQFF. The rearrangement joins TRBV29-1 to TRBJ2-1, with 8 bases identical to TRBD1. The CDR3 is 14 amino acids. Germline V gives CDR1 SQVTM, CDR2 ANQGSEA.

The CDR3 here is CASTRGGARTEAFF. The CDR3 DNA is TGTGCCAGCACTAGGGGGGGGGCGCGCACTGAAGCTTTCTTT. The chain recombines TRBV5-8 with TRBJ1-1; possibly TRBD1 for D (6 bases). The germline gives CDR1 SGHTS, CDR2 YDEGEE. The CDR3 totals 14 residues. V lost 6 bases and J lost 4, with 16 bases in between.

This chain links TRBV7-2 with TRBJ2-1; 9 nucleotides match TRBD2. Unmatched junction bases numbered 5, after V lost 1 base and J lost 10 bases. This CDR3 contains 14 residues. Germline assignment: CDR1 SGHTA and CDR2 FQGNSA. The CDR3 loop reads CASSLGLAASEQFF. The CDR3 DNA reads TGTGCCAGCAGCTTAGGACTAGCGGCCTCGGAGCAGTTCTTC.

The V call is TRBV15, the J call TRBJ2-5; D perhaps matches TRBD1 (6 bases). The CDR3 extends over 13 amino acids. CDR1 is LNHNV and CDR2 is YYDKDF in the germline V gene (reference sequence). The V and J ends lost 7 bases and 4 bases respectively, with 13 bases between them. The CDR3 DNA follows: TGTGCCACCAAACTACAAGGGGGAGAGACCCAGTACTTC. Amino acids: CATKLQGGETQYF.

The chain joins TRBV5-1 to TRBJ1-1; D may be TRBD1 (5 bases). Germline V CDR1 and CDR2: SGHRS, YFSETQ. V dropped 7 bases and J dropped 2 bases, with 12 bases sitting between them. The CDR3 has 13 amino acids. CDR3 coding DNA: TGCGCCAGCTTACTCGACAGCAACACTGAAGCTTTCTTT. Its translation: CASLLDSNTEAFF. Combining the CDR3 with reference TRBV5-1 and TRBJ1-1 gives the whole variable domain KAGVTQTPRYLIKTRGQQVTLSCSPISGHRSVSWYQQTPGQGLQFLFEYFSETQRNKGNFPGRFSGRQFSNSRSEMNVSTLELGDSALYLCASLLDSNTEAFFGQGTRLTVV.

The chain couples TRBV25-1 to TRBJ2-7; D remains unclear. Trimming took off 6 bases at V and 3 bases at J, with 9 bases between the two ends. This CDR3 has 12 residues. Germline V gene data show CDR1 as MGHDK and CDR2 as SYGVNS. For the CDR3, the DNA is TGTGCCAGCAGCTACGAGTACTACGAGCAGTACTTC. Translation gives CASSYEYYEQYF.

The chain recombines TRBV9 with TRBJ2-7; TRBD2 matches at 12 bases. CDR1 and CDR2 (germline): SGDLS, YYNGEE. The V gene end was trimmed by 0 bases and the J gene end by 5 bases; junction bases not matched to a gene: 0. This CDR3 has 14 residues. CDR3 protein: CASSVGLAGDEQYF. CDR3 bases: TGTGCCAGCAGCGTAGGACTAGCGGGAGACGAGCAGTACTTC.

The V and J genes are TRBV5-1 and TRBJ2-3, with 10 bases fitting TRBD1. Trimming removed 0 bases from V and 2 bases from J; junction bases left unmatched: 9. Germline V gene data show CDR1 as SGHRS and CDR2 as YFSETQ. The CDR3 covers 18 residues. CDR3 DNA sequence: TGCGCCAGCAGCTTGGCCGGGGGGGACAGGGGTACCACAGATACGCAGTATTTT. This codes for CASSLAGGDRGTTDTQYF.

The chain combines TRBV6-5 with TRBJ1-1; D possibly corresponds to TRBD1 (5 bases). CDR3 length: 14 amino acids. The V gene lost 2 bases and the J gene lost 5 bases, with 12 bases spanning the gap. Germline V gene sequence: CDR1 MNHEY, CDR2 SVGAGI. The CDR3 region has the DNA TGTGCCAGCAGTTACACGGGAGGGACGACTGAAGCTTTCTTT. Residues: CASSYTGGTTEAFF.

J is TRBJ1-3 and V is TRBV27; D unclear. Germline V gene data show CDR1 as MNHEY and CDR2 as SMNVEV (reference sequence). This CDR3 is 13 amino acids long. V was cut by 6 bases and J by 5 bases, with 11 bases left in between. CDR3 in DNA: TGTGCCAGCAGCCCCCTCCAAAGAAACACCATATATTTT. Its translation is CASSPLQRNTIYF.

The chain is built from TRBV27 and TRBJ2-1, with 9 bases identical to TRBD2. The CDR3 covers 16 residues. Germline lookup yields CDR1 MNHEY and CDR2 SMNVEV (reference sequence). V gave up 1 base and J gave up 4 bases; unmatched junction bases: 5. The CDR3 nucleotides are TGTGCCAGCAGTTTATGGTTGGCGGGGGGGTACAATGAGCAGTTCTTC. The encoded protein is CASSLWLAGGYNEQFF.

The CDR3, as DNA: TGTGCCAGTAGGCTAGCGGGACCCGTTCACGATGAGCAGTTCTTC. Protein product: CASRLAGPVHDEQFF. V is TRBV19 and J is TRBJ2-1; the match to TRBD2 covers 9 bases. Germline values: CDR1 LNHDA, CDR2 SQIVND (reference sequence). There are 15 residues in the CDR3. V lost 6 bases and J lost 8; bases outside the gene matches: 11.

The rearrangement links TRBV5-1 to TRBJ2-1; D gene ambiguous. This CDR3 is 12 amino acids long. In germline, CDR1 is SGHRS, CDR2 YFSETQ. V was cut by 7 bases and J by 8 bases, with 13 bases left in between. CDR3 DNA sequence: TGCGCCAGCTCAAAGTATGAGGATGAGCAGTTCTTC. Its protein is CASSKYEDEQFF.

The CDR3 bases are TGCGCCAGCAGCCAATATAGCTACAACAATGAGCAGTTCTTC. This sequence encodes CASSQYSYNNEQFF. The V gene is TRBV4-1, the J gene TRBJ2-1; D is ambiguous. CDR3 length: 14 residues. Germline V CDR1 and CDR2: MGHRA, YSYEKL. Trimming took 2 bases from V and 5 from J, leaving 10 bases between them.

The chain joins TRBV25-1 to TRBJ2-5, with D maybe TRBD2 (5 bases). This CDR3 has 15 amino acids. Germline V CDR1 and CDR2: MGHDK, SYGVNS. The V gene lost 0 bases and the J gene lost 4 bases, with 12 bases spanning the gap. The CDR3 nucleotides are TGTGCCAGCAGTGAATACCCGGGAAGTGCAGAGACCCAGTACTTC. Amino acids: CASSEYPGSAETQYF.

The V gene is TRBV6-5, the J gene TRBJ1-1, with 8 positions matching TRBD1. Germline V gene sequence: CDR1 MNHEY, CDR2 SVGAGI. The CDR3 sequence is 14 residues long. With V trimmed by 0 bases and J by 3 bases, 0 bases remained unmatched. The CDR3 nucleotides are TGTGCCAGCAGTTACTCCAGGGGGCACACTGAAGCTTTCTTT. As protein: CASSYSRGHTEAFF.

The chain combines TRBV5-6 with TRBJ2-7; no firm D call. Germline V gene data show CDR1 as SGHDT and CDR2 as YYEEEE. V lost 1 base, J lost 5 bases, and 10 bases lay in between. The CDR3 covers 13 residues. The DNA of the CDR3 is TGTGCCAGCAGCTTGCCACCTGCGCACGAGCAGTACTTC. This sequence encodes CASSLPPAHEQYF.

The V call is TRBV28, the J call TRBJ2-7; 11 nucleotides line up with TRBD1. CDR3 size: 16 residues. Germline V lookup: CDR1 MDHEN, CDR2 SYDVKM. The V gene end was trimmed by 4 bases and the J gene end by 6 bases; junction bases not matched to a gene: 11. CDR3 sequence (DNA): TGTGCCAGCAGTTCCCCCGGGGACAGGGGGGTTGGCGAGCAGTACTTC. Its protein product is CASSSPGDRGVGEQYF. The full variable domain, with the rest looked up from reference TRBV28 and TRBJ2-7, is DVKVTQSSRYLVKRTGEKVFLECVQDMDHENMFWYRQDPGLGLRLIYFSYDVKMKEKGDIPEGYSVSREKKERFSLILESASTNQTSMYLCASSSPGDRGVGEQYFGPGTRLTVT.

This CDR3 is CASIPRGQGGTEAFF. The CDR3 coding sequence is TGTGCCAGTATCCCGAGGGGACAGGGGGGCACTGAAGCTTTCTTT. The chain couples TRBV19 to TRBJ1-1; TRBD1 matches 11 bases. The V gene end was trimmed by 7 bases and the J gene end by 4 bases; junction bases not matched to a gene: 8. The CDR3 is 15 residues long. Per the germline V gene, CDR1 is LNHDA and CDR2 is SQIVND (reference sequence).

The chain employs TRBV7-2 and TRBJ2-6, with no clear D. Germline V gene data show CDR1 as SGHTA and CDR2 as FQGNSA. Trimming cost V 1 base and J 5 bases, with 6 bases left between them. The CDR3 has 14 amino acids. CDR3 protein: CASSLEGWANVLTF. CDR3 DNA: TGTGCCAGCAGCTTAGAGGGTTGGGCCAACGTCCTGACTTTC.

This chain connects TRBV5-1 to TRBJ2-3, with a possible D match to TRBD1 (5 bases). The V end lost 4 bases, the J end lost 4 bases, and 10 bases lay between the germline ends. CDR1 SGHRS and CDR2 YFSETQ come from the germline V gene. The CDR3 has 13 amino acids. The CDR3 loop is CASSPQGADTQYF. The CDR3 nucleotides read TGCGCCAGCAGCCCGCAGGGTGCAGATACGCAGTATTTT.

This chain links TRBV4-3 with TRBJ2-7; D uncertain. The V and J ends lost 0 bases and 1 base respectively, with 4 bases between them. This CDR3 spans 13 amino acids. In germline, CDR1 is LGHNA, CDR2 YSLEER. The CDR3 is CASSQDWSYEQYF. The CDR3 DNA is TGCGCCAGCAGCCAAGACTGGTCCTACGAGCAGTACTTC.

This chain connects TRBV18 to TRBJ2-4; a weak D match, TRBD1 (6 bases). Germline CDR1 KGHSH, CDR2 LQKENI. The length of the CDR3 is 14 residues. V lost 5 bases and J lost 0, with 8 bases in between. CDR3 DNA sequence: TGTGCCAGCTCAATGGACAGAGCCAAAAACATTCAGTACTTC. It translates to CASSMDRAKNIQYF.

The chain carries TRBV7-6 and TRBJ2-7; 8 bases agree with TRBD2. CDR3 length: 13 amino acids. V trimming: 1 base; J trimming: 7 bases; junction bases outside the gene matches: 3. CDR1 and CDR2 from the germline V gene are SGHVS and FNYEAQ. DNA for the CDR3: TGTGCCAGCAGCTTAGAGCCGGGAGGGGAGCAGTACTTC. Its protein product is CASSLEPGGEQYF.

Written as DNA, the CDR3 is TGTGCCAGCAGCCCGTTTCTGAGCTCGATCTCTGGAAACACCATATATTTT. Amino acids: CASSPFLSSISGNTIYF. The rearrangement links TRBV7-2 to TRBJ1-3; D not resolved. The V gene lost 5 bases and the J gene lost 0 bases, with 17 bases spanning the gap. This CDR3 comprises 17 residues. CDR1 is SGHTA, CDR2 FQGNSA, per germline.

The gene calls are TRBV9 and TRBJ1-2; maybe TRBD1 (5 bases). Looked up from germline, CDR1 is SGDLS and CDR2 is YYNGEE. V was cut by 3 bases and J by 0 bases, with 12 bases left in between. The CDR3 runs to 15 residues. Written as DNA, the CDR3 is TGTGCCAGCAGCGGGGGGGGTAAATCTAACTATGGCTACACCTTC. As protein: CASSGGGKSNYGYTF.

V usage is TRBV13 and J usage is TRBJ1-1; weak D call: TRBD1 (5 bases). V lost 5 bases and J lost 4, with 14 bases in between. The length of the CDR3 is 14 residues. CDR1 is PRHDT, CDR2 FYEKMQ, per germline (reference sequence). CDR3 coding DNA: TGTGCCAGCAGCCCACGTAGGACATCCACTGAAGCTTTCTTT. Protein sequence: CASSPRRTSTEAFF.